Shown below are 32 T cell receptor beta chains from a single sample sequenced in a study of radiation and T cells in renal cell carcinoma. Some clones are missing from TCRdb's copy, which holds only in-frame ones; the method was immunoSEQ multiplex PCR. The repertoire holds over 60,000 clones, over 65% seen once, with approximately 2.4% in the top ten. Time point defined: blood 4 weeks post-SBRT, at nephrectomy. The treatment here: 15 Gy SBRT to primary tumor, nephrectomy 4 weeks later. This material consisted of blood, taken from a patient whose treatment included radiotherapy and nephrectomy. These receptors were collected from a woman in her sixties or seventies with renal cell carcinoma.

The V and J genes are TRBV11-2 and TRBJ2-2, with a tentative D call TRBD2 (5 bases). The V and J ends lost 5 bases and 4 bases respectively, with 14 bases between them. Germline CDR1 reads SGHAT; CDR2 reads FQNNGV. The CDR3 covers 15 residues. The CDR3 here is CASSPTGRFTGELFF. As DNA, the CDR3 is TGTGCCAGCAGCCCTACGGGGAGATTCACCGGGGAGCTGTTTTTT.

The chain couples TRBV11-2 to TRBJ2-5; D is perhaps TRBD2 (5 bases). Trimming took off 6 bases at V and 0 bases at J, with 17 bases between the two ends. This CDR3 region has 16 residues. Germline CDR1 SGHAT, CDR2 FQNNGV. CDR3 bases: TGTGCCAGCAGTCCTGGGGTCGGCGGGTACCAAGAGACCCAGTACTTC. Protein product: CASSPGVGGYQETQYF. Full variable domain (remainder filled in from reference TRBV11-2 and TRBJ2-5): EAGVAQSPRYKIIEKRQSVAFWCNPISGHATLYWYQQILGQGPKLLIQFQNNGVVDDSQLPKDRFSAERLKGVDSTLKIQPAKLEDSAVYLCASSPGVGGYQETQYFGPGTRLLVL.

The chain links TRBV27 to TRBJ1-5; 9 nucleotides agree with TRBD1. Germline V gene data show CDR1 as MNHEY and CDR2 as SMNVEV (reference sequence). Trimming took 4 bases from V and 9 from J; bases not matched to a gene: 22. This CDR3 comprises 19 residues. CDR3: CASSYPPGTGRDFFRPQHF. CDR3 DNA: TGTGCCAGCAGTTACCCGCCGGGGACAGGGCGGGATTTTTTTCGGCCCCAGCATTTT.

The chain uses TRBV4-1 and TRBJ2-3, with a possible D match to TRBD2 (5 bases). In germline, CDR1 is MGHRA, CDR2 YSYEKL. The CDR3 is made up of 15 amino acids. Trimming shortened V by 0 bases and J by 0 bases, and 7 bases separated the two germline ends. The CDR3 sequence is CASSQDLASTDTQYF. The CDR3, as DNA: TGCGCCAGCAGCCAAGATTTAGCGAGCACAGATACGCAGTATTTT.

The count of this clone is one. This CDR3 is CASSSQGARETQYF. CDR3 DNA sequence: TGTGCCAGCAGCTCACAGGGGGCAAGAGAGACCCAGTACTTC. This rearrangement joins TRBV5-6 to TRBJ2-5; 9 nucleotides agree with TRBD1. Trimming took 3 bases from V and 4 from J; bases not matched to a gene: 4. Germline values: CDR1 SGHDT, CDR2 YYEEEE. The CDR3 contains 14 residues.

This chain connects TRBV19 to TRBJ1-5, with D unclear. CDR1 and CDR2 (germline): LNHDA, SQIVND (reference sequence). The CDR3 loop spans 14 amino acids. The ends were cut back, 3 bases at V and 6 bases at J, with 12 bases in the middle. CDR3 DNA sequence: TGTGCCAGTAGTATCAGGAGGGATGGTCAGCCCCAGCATTTT. It specifies CASSIRRDGQPQHF.

V is TRBV28 and J is TRBJ1-2, with 7 bases aligning to TRBD1. CDR1 is MDHEN, CDR2 SYDVKM, per germline. The V gene end was trimmed by 6 bases and the J gene end by 5 bases; junction bases not matched to a gene: 6. The length of the CDR3 is 13 residues. The CDR3 protein is CASSQGVGYGYTF. CDR3 nucleotide sequence: TGTGCCAGCAGCCAGGGGGTGGGGTATGGCTACACCTTC.

V is TRBV9 and J is TRBJ1-6; possibly TRBD1 for D (6 bases). V lost 3 bases, J lost 5 bases, and 9 bases lay in between. Germline CDR1 is SGDLS and CDR2 is YYNGEE. CDR3 size: 14 residues. CDR3 bases: TGTGCCAGCAGCGCGGACAGTAATAATTCACCCCTCCACTTT. It encodes CASSADSNNSPLHF.

The rearrangement joins TRBV9 to TRBJ2-3, with unresolved D. The CDR3 has 12 amino acids. Between the trimmed V and J ends, which lost 0 bases and 12 bases, there was a span of 11 bases. CDR1 and CDR2 (germline): SGDLS, YYNGEE. The CDR3 spells CASSVGETTQYF. CDR3 bases: TGTGCCAGCAGCGTAGGGGAAACGACTCAGTATTTT.

The V and J genes are TRBV7-3 and TRBJ2-5; the D gene could be TRBD1 or TRBD2 (5 bases each). V lost 2 bases and J 2 bases, leaving 12 bases between the germline ends. From germline, CDR1 is SGHTA and CDR2 FQGTGA. The CDR3 runs 15 residues. CDR3 region: CASSLSGTAQETQYF. The CDR3 nucleotides are TGTGCCAGCAGCTTATCGGGGACCGCTCAAGAGACCCAGTACTTC.

The chain employs TRBV5-1 and TRBJ2-2, with no clear D. The V gene's germline CDR1 is SGHRS and CDR2 YFSETQ. Trimming shortened V by 0 bases and J by 0 bases, and 9 bases separated the two germline ends. CDR3 length equals 16 residues. DNA for the CDR3: TGCGCCAGCAGCTTGGTTACGAGACCGAACACCGGGGAGCTGTTTTTT. Protein sequence: CASSLVTRPNTGELFF.

The chain uses TRBV14 and TRBJ2-1; no reliable D call. Between the trimmed V and J ends, which lost 4 bases and 8 bases, there was a span of 12 bases. The CDR3 loop spans 13 amino acids. In germline, CDR1 is SGHDN, CDR2 FVKESK. The chain's CDR3 is CASSPLEKHEQFF. DNA of the CDR3: TGTGCCAGCAGCCCCCTGGAGAAACATGAGCAGTTCTTC.

Here the CDR3 DNA reads TGTGCCAGCAGCGCGGGTGCTAACTATGGCTACACCTTC. It encodes CASSAGANYGYTF. The genes are TRBV7-9 and TRBJ1-2; no reliable D call. V lost 5 bases to trimming and J lost 0 bases, with 7 bases between them. The CDR3 loop spans 13 amino acids. Germline V lookup: CDR1 SEHNR, CDR2 FQNEAQ (reference sequence).

J is TRBJ1-2 and V is TRBV6-5; no reliable D call. The V end was cut by 0 bases, the J end by 0 bases, with 5 bases between. Per germline, CDR1 MNHEY and CDR2 SVGAGI. This CDR3 has 14 amino acids. The CDR3 sequence: CASSYSGANYGYTF. CDR3 nucleotide sequence: TGTGCCAGCAGTTACTCCGGTGCTAACTATGGCTACACCTTC.

The CDR3 region is CASSLYLAGRNEKLFF. DNA for the CDR3: TGTGCCAGCAGTTTATACTTGGCAGGAAGAAATGAAAAACTGTTTTTT. The rearrangement links TRBV28 to TRBJ1-4; D is unresolved. Germline CDR1 reads MDHEN; CDR2 reads SYDVKM. CDR3 size: 16 residues. Trimming left V 1 base short and J 5 bases short, with 14 bases between.

The CDR3 reads CASSPGRDSTEAFF. The CDR3 DNA reads as TGTGCCAGCTCACCAGGGAGGGATTCAACTGAAGCTTTCTTT. The V and J genes are TRBV18 and TRBJ1-1; D is unclear. Germline V gives CDR1 KGHSH, CDR2 LQKENI. The V end lost 2 bases, the J end lost 5 bases, and 12 bases lay between the germline ends. This CDR3 spans 14 amino acids.

This chain uses TRBV2 with TRBJ2-2, with TRBD1 identical over 7 bases. The V gene end was trimmed by 7 bases and the J gene end by 1 base; junction bases not matched to a gene: 3. Per the germline V gene, CDR1 is SNHLY and CDR2 is FYNNEI. The CDR3 spans 14 residues. DNA for the CDR3: TGTGCCAGCACCGGGACAGTGAACACCGGGGAGCTGTTTTTT. Its protein product is CASTGTVNTGELFF.

V is TRBV19 and J is TRBJ2-7, with 8 positions matching TRBD1. Germline V gives CDR1 LNHDA, CDR2 SQIVND (reference sequence). The CDR3 spans 14 residues. With 10 bases clipped from V and 6 bases from J, the junction kept 14 bases outside the gene matches. The CDR3 coding sequence is TGTGCCACAAAGAGAAGGACAGGGCAGGTCGAGCAGTACTTC. This codes for CATKRRTGQVEQYF.

The genes are TRBV21-1 and TRBJ2-2; TRBD1 reflects the table's D call only, with no check against the DNA. TRBV21-1 has pseudogene status. The CDR3 sequence is 17 residues long. CDR3 loop: CASSKGDVQGGTGELFF. DNA of the CDR3: TGTGCCAGCAGCAAAGGCGATGTCCAGGGGGGCACCGGGGAGCTGTTTTTT.

The chain combines TRBV7-3 with TRBJ2-2; possibly TRBD1 for D (6 bases). The CDR3 has 19 residues. The V end was cut by 6 bases, the J end by 0 bases, with 23 bases between. Germline-derived CDR1 and CDR2 are SGHTA and FQGTGA. CDR3 sequence: CASSIPGEDPSTNTGELFF. CDR3 in DNA: TGTGCCAGCAGTATACCAGGGGAAGACCCGAGTACGAACACCGGGGAGCTGTTTTTT.

This clone was seen only once. The chain couples TRBV11-2 to TRBJ2-1; TRBD2 matches 7 bases. This CDR3 contains 15 residues. V lost 8 bases to trimming and J lost 1 base; unmatched junction nucleotides: 8. CDR1 is SGHAT, CDR2 FQNNGV, per germline. The CDR3, as DNA: TGTGCCAGCGGGGAGGGCAGGAGTTCCTACAATGAGCAGTTCTTC. Translating it yields CASGEGRSSYNEQFF. Together with reference TRBV11-2 and TRBJ2-1, the CDR3 gives the full variable domain: EAGVAQSPRYKIIEKRQSVAFWCNPISGHATLYWYQQILGQGPKLLIQFQNNGVVDDSQLPKDRFSAERLKGVDSTLKIQPAKLEDSAVYLCASGEGRSSYNEQFFGPGTRLTVL.

Details on this clone: An end of the junction differs from the germline gene, which may be a read error. This chain connects TRBV19 to TRBJ2-3, with D tentatively TRBD1 (5 bases). There are 15 residues in the CDR3. Per the germline V gene, CDR1 is LNHDA and CDR2 is SQIVND (reference sequence). CDR3 nucleotide sequence: TGTGCCAGTAGTATTCGTCGGCAGGGCACCGATACGCAGTATTTT. This translates into CASSIRRQGTDTQYF.

The rearrangement joins TRBV7-2 to TRBJ1-1; TRBD1 agrees at 10 bases. V dropped 5 bases and J dropped 10; count of bases not matched to a gene: 4. The germline CDR1 and CDR2 sequences are SGHTA and FQGNSA. The CDR3 has 12 residues. The CDR3: CASSRDRGGAFF. Here the CDR3 DNA reads TGTGCCAGCAGCCGGGACAGGGGAGGAGCTTTCTTT.

This chain uses TRBV30 with TRBJ1-2, with 7 bases lining up with TRBD1. J gave up 4 bases and V 3 bases, and 5 bases lay outside the gene matches. The CDR3 extends over 13 amino acids. Germline V gives CDR1 GTSNPN, CDR2 SVGIG (reference sequence). CDR3 in DNA: TGTGCCTGGAGGTCAACAGGGGCCTATGGCTACACCTTC. This gives the protein CAWRSTGAYGYTF.

The genes are TRBV11-2 and TRBJ1-3; unclear D gene. Germline V lookup: CDR1 SGHAT, CDR2 FQNNGV. This CDR3 comprises 15 residues. V was cut by 5 bases and J by 4 bases, with 15 bases left in between. CDR3 protein: CASSLLRGSGNTIYF. In DNA, the CDR3 is TGTGCCAGCAGCCTACTGCGAGGAAGCGGAAACACCATATATTTT.

The chain carries TRBV19 and TRBJ2-1; 10 bases map to TRBD2. Losses at the gene ends were 3 bases for V and 4 bases for J; bases not matched to a gene: 6. Germline V CDR1 and CDR2: LNHDA, SQIVND (reference sequence). There are 16 residues in the CDR3. This CDR3 is CASSMAGAGGYNEQFF. In DNA, the CDR3 is TGTGCCAGTAGTATGGCGGGAGCGGGAGGGTACAATGAGCAGTTCTTC.

The rearrangement uses TRBV9 and TRBJ1-3; 7 bases match TRBD1. Germline CDR1 is SGDLS and CDR2 is YYNGEE. The V and J ends lost 4 bases and 2 bases, in that order; junction bases with no gene match: 6. The CDR3 has 15 amino acids. CDR3 sequence reads: CASSPGDRAGNTIYF. The CDR3 coding sequence is TGTGCCAGCAGCCCCGGAGACAGGGCTGGAAACACCATATATTTT.

This chain joins TRBV9 and TRBJ2-1; the D gene is possibly TRBD2 (6 bases). With 1 base removed from V and 0 bases from J, the gap between germline ends came to 11 bases. Germline V gene sequence: CDR1 SGDLS, CDR2 YYNGEE. This CDR3 comprises 16 residues. CDR3 in amino acids: CASSVRASVSYNEQFF. The CDR3 coding sequence is TGTGCCAGCAGCGTAAGGGCTAGCGTCTCCTACAATGAGCAGTTCTTC. Supplemented by reference TRBV9 and TRBJ2-1, the full variable domain reads DSGVTQTPKHLITATGQRVTLRCSPRSGDLSVYWYQQSLDQGLQFLIQYYNGEERAKGNILERFSAQQFPDLHSELNLSSLELGDSALYFCASSVRASVSYNEQFFGPGTRLTVL.

This chain uses TRBV2 with TRBJ2-1, with TRBD1 identical over 9 bases. From germline, CDR1 is SNHLY and CDR2 FYNNEI. The CDR3 has 15 residues. V shed 6 bases and J 8 bases; nucleotides not matched to a gene: 11. CDR3 nucleotides: TGTGCCAGCAGCGTACAGGGGGCGAGTCTTGATGAGCAGTTCTTC. Translation: CASSVQGASLDEQFF.

This chain uses TRBV27 with TRBJ2-3; 8 bases are shared with TRBD2. CDR1 is MNHEY, CDR2 SMNVEV, per germline (reference sequence). J lost 1 base, V lost 8 bases, and 14 bases had no gene match. The CDR3 runs to 17 residues. CDR3 in DNA: TGTGCCAGCGGTGTAAAGGCGGGAGGACTTGGCACAGATACGCAGTATTTT. Protein: CASGVKAGGLGTDTQYF.

V gene TRBV11-2 combines with J gene TRBJ1-1, with D perhaps matching TRBD1 (6 bases). V lost 5 bases to trimming and J lost 7 bases, with 23 bases between them. In germline, CDR1 is SGHAT, CDR2 FQNNGV. This CDR3 spans 16 amino acids. The CDR3 DNA sequence: TGTGCCAGCAGCCCTATGTGGGGCGGGGGGCTGGTTGAAGCTTTCTTT. This encodes CASSPMWGGGLVEAFF.

As regards this clone: A read error may account for a junction end that differs from germline. This chain links TRBV7-7 with TRBJ2-5; D is ambiguous. The CDR3 has 13 amino acids. CDR1 is SSHAT and CDR2 is FNYEAQ in the germline V gene (reference sequence). CDR3 DNA: TGTGCTAGCAGCGTCGGCAGAGGAGAGACCCAGTACTTC. This translates into CASSVGRGETQYF.